A selection of T cell receptor beta chains follows, all from one sample in a study of cytomegalovirus exposure and HLA in healthy donors. Sequencing was performed with immunoSEQ multiplex PCR; in TCRdb, only in-frame clones are kept and a portion is missing. Here the sample spans 120,000 to 150,000 clones, approximately 76% being singletons. Sequenced input: PBMCs. Receptors originate from a man between 40 and 49 years old in good health and CMV-seronegative. The CDR3 runs from the conserved cysteine through the conserved F or W. The order of the fields is V gene, clone size, J gene, CDR3 length, D gene, CDR3 DNA, CDR3 protein. The D gene is left open where the match is weak. For some rows the clone size is stated as once, few or many, or as a class when expanded; others skip it.

V gene: TRBV7-6; clone size: .; J gene: TRBJ2-7; CDR3 length: 19; D gene: .; CDR3 DNA: TGTGCCAGCAGCCTTCTTAGCTCGCCGGGGGGCAGTCTCTTGGACGAGCAGTACTTC; CDR3 protein: CASSLLSSPGGSLLDEQYF
V gene: TRBV10-3; clone size: .; J gene: TRBJ1-5; CDR3 length: 16; D gene: .; CDR3 DNA: TGTGCCACCCTAGATCCAGCGGGACAAGACAATCAGCCCCAGCATTTT; CDR3 protein: CATLDPAGQDNQPQHF
V gene: TRBV7-6; clone size: .; J gene: TRBJ1-3; CDR3 length: 12; D gene: TRBD1; CDR3 DNA: TGTGCCAGCAGCGCAGGGGGCCTGTCGATATATTTT; CDR3 protein: CASSAGGLSIYF
V gene: TRBV7-9; clone size: .; J gene: TRBJ1-2; CDR3 length: 15; D gene: .; CDR3 DNA: TGTTCCAGCAGCTTAGCCCCAACAGGGCACTATGGCTACACCTTC; CDR3 protein: CSSSLAPTGHYGYTF
V gene: TRBV28; clone size: few; J gene: TRBJ2-1; CDR3 length: 15; D gene: .; CDR3 DNA: TGTGCCAGCAGTCCCCTAATGGAGCCGTACAATGAGCAGTTCTTC; CDR3 protein: CASSPLMEPYNEQFF
V gene: TRBV9; clone size: .; J gene: TRBJ2-1; CDR3 length: 15; D gene: TRBD2; CDR3 DNA: TGTGCCAGCAGCGTAGCCGGGGGGGCTTTTGATGAGCAGTTCTTC; CDR3 protein: CASSVAGGAFDEQFF
V gene: TRBV10-3; clone size: .; J gene: TRBJ2-1; CDR3 length: 16; D gene: TRBD2; CDR3 DNA: TGTGCCATCAGTGACTATAGGACTAGCGGGGACAATGAGCAGTTCTTC; CDR3 protein: CAISDYRTSGDNEQFF
V gene: TRBV4-1; clone size: .; J gene: TRBJ1-5; CDR3 length: 16; D gene: TRBD1; CDR3 DNA: TGCGCCAGCAGCCAAGATCGGACAGGGGCTAACCAGCCCCAGCATTTT; CDR3 protein: CASSQDRTGANQPQHF
V gene: TRBV2; clone size: once; J gene: TRBJ2-3; CDR3 length: 14; D gene: TRBD1; CDR3 DNA: TGTGCCAGCAGAACGACAGGGTACACAGATACGCAGTATTTT; CDR3 protein: CASRTTGYTDTQYF
V gene: TRBV6-6; clone size: .; J gene: TRBJ2-5; CDR3 length: 15; D gene: TRBD2; CDR3 DNA: TGTGCCAGCAGCGGGACTAGCAGCTACCAAGAGACCCAGTACTTC; CDR3 protein: CASSGTSSYQETQYF
V gene: TRBV11-2; clone size: .; J gene: TRBJ2-7; CDR3 length: 17; D gene: .; CDR3 DNA: TGTGCCAGCAGCTTAGCGGCGGGCGGGGGCCCAGGGGACGAGCAGTACTTC; CDR3 protein: CASSLAAGGGPGDEQYF
V gene: TRBV6-5; clone size: .; J gene: TRBJ2-4; CDR3 length: 13; D gene: .; CDR3 DNA: TGTGCCAGCACCCTGGGCTCTGGAAACAGTCAGTACTTC; CDR3 protein: CASTLGSGNSQYF
V gene: TRBV11-3; clone size: .; J gene: TRBJ2-7; CDR3 length: 15; D gene: .; CDR3 DNA: TGTGCCAGCAGCTTAGGTGCGGGGAGCTCCTACGAGCAGTACTTC; CDR3 protein: CASSLGAGSSYEQYF
V gene: TRBV7-9; clone size: .; J gene: TRBJ2-7; CDR3 length: 13; D gene: TRBD2; CDR3 DNA: TGTTCCGGGGGGGGGAGGTTTACCTACGAGCAGTACTTC; CDR3 protein: CSGGGRFTYEQYF
V gene: TRBV6-1; clone size: few; J gene: TRBJ2-3; CDR3 length: 17; D gene: TRBD2; CDR3 DNA: TGTGCCAGCAGTGAATTGCCCCTAGCGGGGGGGACAGATACGCAGTATTTT; CDR3 protein: CASSELPLAGGTDTQYF
V gene: TRBV27; clone size: .; J gene: TRBJ1-5; CDR3 length: 14; D gene: .; CDR3 DNA: TGTGCCAGCAGTTCAAGGAGCCGGAATCAGCCCCAGCATTTT; CDR3 protein: CASSSRSRNQPQHF
V gene: TRBV19; clone size: .; J gene: TRBJ2-7; CDR3 length: 14; D gene: .; CDR3 DNA: TGTGCCAGTAGTTGGGGCTGGGGAATGGGTGAGCAGTACTTC; CDR3 protein: CASSWGWGMGEQYF
V gene: TRBV6-5; clone size: .; J gene: TRBJ1-4; CDR3 length: 13; D gene: .; CDR3 DNA: TGTGCCAGCAAGCCGGGGTGGAACGAAAAACTGTTTTTT; CDR3 protein: CASKPGWNEKLFF
V gene: TRBV6-1; clone size: .; J gene: TRBJ2-1; CDR3 length: 15; D gene: TRBD2; CDR3 DNA: TGTGCCAGCAGTGAACTAGCGGGAGGGCGTAATGAGCAGTTCTTC; CDR3 protein: CASSELAGGRNEQFF
V gene: TRBV9; clone size: .; J gene: TRBJ2-7; CDR3 length: 15; D gene: TRBD1; CDR3 DNA: TGTGCCAGCAGCGCATTCCCGGGACAGGAATACGAGCAGTACTTC; CDR3 protein: CASSAFPGQEYEQYF
V gene: TRBV6-1; clone size: .; J gene: TRBJ2-7; CDR3 length: 15; D gene: TRBD1; CDR3 DNA: TGTGCCAGCAGTGAAGTGGGACAGGGAGTCTACGAGCAGTACTTC; CDR3 protein: CASSEVGQGVYEQYF
V gene: TRBV2; clone size: few; J gene: TRBJ2-7; CDR3 length: 14; D gene: TRBD2; CDR3 DNA: TGTGCCAGCAGCCTCGAGGTAGCGGGGGGCCAGCAGTACTTC; CDR3 protein: CASSLEVAGGQQYF
V gene: TRBV5-4; clone size: few; J gene: TRBJ2-2; CDR3 length: 17; D gene: TRBD1; CDR3 DNA: TGTGCCAGCAGGGGTTTGGGCTCGACAGGGGCAATCGGGGAGCTGTTTTTT; CDR3 protein: CASRGLGSTGAIGELFF
V gene: TRBV4-2; clone size: .; J gene: TRBJ2-7; CDR3 length: 15; D gene: .; CDR3 DNA: TGTGCCAGCAGCCAAGAGGAGACGGGTGGCTACGAGCAGTACTTC; CDR3 protein: CASSQEETGGYEQYF
V gene: TRBV7-9; clone size: .; J gene: TRBJ1-2; CDR3 length: 13; D gene: .; CDR3 DNA: TGTGCCAGCAGCTCGTCGCAGGCTTATGGCTACACCTTC; CDR3 protein: CASSSSQAYGYTF
V gene: TRBV6-4; clone size: .; J gene: TRBJ1-4; CDR3 length: 16; D gene: .; CDR3 DNA: TGTGCCAGCAGTGGATTTTTACCTAAGATGGGCGAAAAACTGTTTTTT; CDR3 protein: CASSGFLPKMGEKLFF